The 29 T cell receptor beta chains given below trace back to one sample, sequenced in a study of T cell changes during pregnancy in multiple sclerosis. Sequencing used immunoSEQ multiplex PCR; TCRdb keeps in-frame clones, though not all of them. The sample lists 15,000 or so clones, 80% to 90% occurring once. The input for sequencing was CD8+ T cells from peripheral blood mononuclear cells, taken in the first trimester of pregnancy. The receptors here all came from a female donor with multiple sclerosis, enrolled in a pregnancy study.

This clone has only one observation. This chain links TRBV15 with TRBJ2-1, with D perhaps matching TRBD1 (5 bases). Looked up from germline, CDR1 is LNHNV and CDR2 is YYDKDF (reference sequence). The CDR3 sequence is 18 residues long. Trimming stripped 0 bases from V and 1 base from J, with 16 bases between. CDR3 nucleotide sequence: TGTGCCACCAGCAGAGATAGTCCCAGGGCTCTATCCTACAATGAGCAGTTCTTC. This encodes CATSRDSPRALSYNEQFF. Together with reference TRBV15 and TRBJ2-1, the CDR3 gives the full variable domain: DAMVIQNPRYQVTQFGKPVTLSCSQTLNHNVMYWYQQKSSQAPKLLFHYYDKDFNNEADTPDNFQSRRPNTSFCFLDIRSPGLGDTAMYLCATSRDSPRALSYNEQFFGPGTRLTVL.

The chain couples TRBV18 to TRBJ1-3, with D unresolved. Trimming shortened V by 3 bases and J by 1 base, and 7 bases separated the two germline ends. Looked up from germline, CDR1 is KGHSH and CDR2 is LQKENI. This CDR3 spans 14 amino acids. CDR3 loop: CASSPADSGNTIYF. The CDR3 region has the DNA TGTGCCAGCTCACCGGCAGATTCTGGAAACACCATATATTTT.

V usage is TRBV7-9 and J usage is TRBJ1-1; D is unresolved. Trimming stripped 5 bases from V and 3 bases from J, with 10 bases between. Germline V gene data show CDR1 as SEHNR and CDR2 as FQNEAQ (reference sequence). The CDR3 totals 13 residues. DNA for the CDR3: TGTGCCAGCAGCCTACCACGGGACACTGAAGCTTTCTTT. Translation: CASSLPRDTEAFF.

DNA for the CDR3: TGTGCCAGCAGCCCCTGGACTAGCGGGGGGGTAACGCAGTATTTT. Translated, it gives CASSPWTSGGVTQYF. The rearrangement joins TRBV9 to TRBJ2-3; 15 bases are a match to TRBD2. CDR3 length equals 15 residues. The trim removed 4 bases at V and 9 bases at J, leaving 6 bases unmatched. Germline V gives CDR1 SGDLS, CDR2 YYNGEE.

The DNA of the CDR3 is TGTGCCTGGCCGGACAGGGATGATGAGCAGTTCTTC. It specifies CAWPDRDDEQFF. The chain is built from TRBV30 and TRBJ2-1; 8 nucleotides align to TRBD1. This CDR3 comprises 12 residues. Germline V gene sequence: CDR1 GTSNPN, CDR2 SVGIG (reference sequence). V trimming: 5 bases; J trimming: 8 bases; junction bases outside the gene matches: 5. Combining the CDR3 with reference TRBV30 and TRBJ2-1 gives the whole variable domain SQTIHQWPATLVQPVGSPLSLECTVEGTSNPNLYWYRQAAGRGLQLLFYSVGIGQISSEVPQNLSASRPQDRQFILSSKKLLLSDSGFYLCAWPDRDDEQFFGPGTRLTVL.

Concerning this clone: A junction end diverges from the germline sequence, so it may reflect a read error. V gene TRBV7-6 combines with J gene TRBJ2-7, with 7 bases aligning to TRBD1. The CDR3 covers 14 residues. The V gene's germline CDR1 is SGHVS and CDR2 FNYEAQ. DNA of the CDR3: TGTGCCAGCAGCCCTCTGTCCGGGACAGCCATCAAGAACTTC. It yields the protein CASSPLSGTAIKNF.

The chain recombines TRBV28 with TRBJ2-7; D may be TRBD1 (5 bases). The CDR3 extends over 13 amino acids. The germline CDR1 and CDR2 sequences are MDHEN and SYDVKM. Trimming pared 4 bases from V and 5 bases from J, leaving 12 bases between. CDR3 bases: TGTGCCAGCAGTTCATCAGGGTACCACGAGCAGTACTTC. Its translation: CASSSSGYHEQYF.

The chain joins TRBV13 to TRBJ2-6, with a possible D match to TRBD1 (6 bases). Germline V CDR1 and CDR2: PRHDT, FYEKMQ (reference sequence). The ends were cut back, 5 bases at V and 0 bases at J, with 17 bases in the middle. This CDR3 is 18 amino acids long. Here the CDR3 reads CASSPRGFASSGANVLTF. The CDR3 DNA sequence: TGTGCCAGCAGCCCTAGGGGGTTTGCAAGCTCTGGGGCCAACGTCCTGACTTTC. Supplemented by reference TRBV13 and TRBJ2-6, the full variable domain reads AAGVIQSPRHLIKEKRETATLKCYPIPRHDTVYWYQQGPGQDPQFLISFYEKMQSDKGSIPDRFSAQQFSDYHSELNMSSLELGDSALYFCASSPRGFASSGANVLTFGAGSRLTVL.

V gene TRBV10-3 combines with J gene TRBJ1-1; D remains ambiguous. Germline V gene lookup returns CDR1 ENHRY and CDR2 SYGVKD. Between the trimmed V and J ends, which lost 11 bases and 0 bases, there was a span of 16 bases. The CDR3 consists of 14 residues. The CDR3 loop reads CAAAGPGMNTEAFF. The CDR3 DNA is TGTGCCGCGGCGGGTCCGGGGATGAACACTGAAGCTTTCTTT.

V is TRBV5-4 and J is TRBJ1-1; D remains ambiguous. Germline V gene lookup returns CDR1 SGHNT and CDR2 YYREEE (reference sequence). V gave up 4 bases and J gave up 0 bases, with 13 bases separating them. This CDR3 has 15 residues. This CDR3 reads CASSGGIIMNTEAFF. CDR3 nucleotide sequence: TGTGCCAGCAGCGGAGGCATTATCATGAACACTGAAGCTTTCTTT.

The V call is TRBV13, the J call TRBJ1-2, with 9 bases matching TRBD1. The ends lost 5 bases at V and 0 bases at J; junction bases unmatched: 4. The CDR3 has 15 residues. CDR1 and CDR2 from the germline V gene are PRHDT and FYEKMQ (reference sequence). The CDR3 DNA reads as TGTGCCAGCAGCCACCGGGACAGGGCTAACTATGGCTACACCTTC. Amino acid sequence: CASSHRDRANYGYTF. The variable domain in full, completed from reference TRBV13 and TRBJ1-2, reads AAGVIQSPRHLIKEKRETATLKCYPIPRHDTVYWYQQGPGQDPQFLISFYEKMQSDKGSIPDRFSAQQFSDYHSELNMSSLELGDSALYFCASSHRDRANYGYTFGSGTRLTVV.

The table lists this clone with a few counts. The chain carries TRBV4-2 and TRBJ2-7; 9 nucleotides match TRBD2. V lost 0 bases, J lost 2 bases, and 2 bases stayed unmatched. The CDR3 consists of 15 residues. CDR1 LGHNA and CDR2 YNFKEQ come from the germline V gene. For the CDR3, the DNA is TGTGCCAGCAGCCAAGAGAAGCGGGGGGCCTACGAGCAGTACTTC. The encoded protein is CASSQEKRGAYEQYF.

The chain carries TRBV29-1 and TRBJ1-2; 8 bases match TRBD1. CDR1 is SQVTM and CDR2 is ANQGSEA in the germline V gene. Trimming at V came to 6 bases and at J to 8 bases, leaving 5 bases not matched to a gene. The CDR3 totals 11 residues. CDR3 loop: CSVPDREGYTF. The CDR3 nucleotides are TGCAGCGTCCCGGACAGGGAGGGCTACACCTTC.

This rearrangement joins TRBV9 to TRBJ2-3; 9 nucleotides line up with TRBD2. Losses at the gene ends were 2 bases for V and 2 bases for J; bases not matched to a gene: 6. The CDR3 spans 16 residues. The germline gives CDR1 SGDLS, CDR2 YYNGEE. CDR3 bases: TGTGCCAGCAGCGTGGGGGCTAGCGGGATCACAGATACGCAGTATTTT. Translation: CASSVGASGITDTQYF. Full variable domain (remainder filled in from reference TRBV9 and TRBJ2-3): DSGVTQTPKHLITATGQRVTLRCSPRSGDLSVYWYQQSLDQGLQFLIQYYNGEERAKGNILERFSAQQFPDLHSELNLSSLELGDSALYFCASSVGASGITDTQYFGPGTRLTVL.

The V call is TRBV28, the J call TRBJ2-7; TRBD2 matches at 9 bases. With V trimmed by 1 base and J by 4 bases, 8 bases remained unmatched. The length of the CDR3 is 16 residues. Germline-derived CDR1 and CDR2 are MDHEN and SYDVKM. CDR3 residues: CASSLLASGDLYEQYF. CDR3 sequence (DNA): TGTGCCAGCAGTTTATTGGCTAGCGGGGATCTGTACGAGCAGTACTTC.

V gene TRBV4-1 combines with J gene TRBJ1-4, with TRBD1 identical over 9 bases. Germline assignment: CDR1 MGHRA and CDR2 YSYEKL. The V gene end was trimmed by 1 base and the J gene end by 5 bases; junction bases not matched to a gene: 8. The CDR3 totals 17 residues. The CDR3 reads CASSQAFKQGANEKLFF. The CDR3 DNA reads as TGCGCCAGCAGCCAAGCATTCAAACAGGGGGCAAATGAAAAACTGTTTTTT.

The V gene is TRBV23-1, the J gene TRBJ1-5; possibly TRBD1 for D (5 bases). TRBV23-1 is an open reading frame whose function is uncertain. The CDR3 sequence is 13 residues long. The V and J ends lost 10 bases and 7 bases respectively, with 17 bases between them. The CDR3 loop is CATPTAKEQPQHF. CDR3 in DNA: TGCGCCACCCCGACAGCTAAGGAACAGCCCCAGCATTTT.

The sample holds one count of this clone. The chain couples TRBV7-3 to TRBJ2-1, with TRBD2 matching over 10 bases. CDR1 and CDR2 (germline): SGHTA, FQGTGA. Trimming removed 0 bases from V and 8 bases from J; junction bases left unmatched: 4. There are 15 residues in the CDR3. The CDR3 DNA is TGTGCCAGCAGCTTAACATCTAGCGGGAGCCATGAGCAGTTCTTC. Its translation is CASSLTSSGSHEQFF.

This clone was seen only a few times. The chain combines TRBV6-6 with TRBJ2-5; 7 bases align to TRBD2. Germline V lookup: CDR1 MNHNY, CDR2 SVGAGI (reference sequence). V trimming: 6 bases; J trimming: 2 bases; junction bases outside the gene matches: 9. This CDR3 region has 15 residues. CDR3 protein: CASSLWAGAQETQYF. The CDR3 DNA follows: TGTGCCAGCAGCCTATGGGCGGGAGCTCAAGAGACCCAGTACTTC.

The V and J genes are TRBV1 and TRBJ2-7; the D call in the table, TRBD2, was not verified against the DNA. TRBV1 is reported as a pseudogene. This CDR3 is 15 amino acids long. CDR3 in DNA: TGCACCAGCAGCCTCGGCGGGGGGCCCCCCTACGAGCAGTACTTC. It encodes CTSSLGGGPPYEQYF.

This clone came up once. V usage is TRBV4-1 and J usage is TRBJ2-2, with D maybe TRBD1 (8 bases). Germline CDR1 and CDR2: MGHRA and YSYEKL. Trimming took 1 base from V and 3 from J, leaving 15 bases between them. The CDR3 contains 17 residues. The CDR3 reads CASSQVAQGGDTGELFF. CDR3 nucleotide sequence: TGCGCCAGCAGCCAAGTAGCACAGGGGGGGGACACCGGGGAGCTGTTTTTT.

V usage is TRBV5-5 and J usage is TRBJ2-1; TRBD1 agrees at 9 bases. Germline V gives CDR1 SGHKS, CDR2 YYEKEE (reference sequence). Germline trimming cut 0 bases from V and 9 bases from J; bases unmatched to any gene: 7. The CDR3 totals 15 residues. CDR3 amino acids: CASSLAGTGTPEQFF. CDR3 coding DNA: TGTGCCAGCAGCTTGGCCGGGACAGGGACCCCTGAGCAGTTCTTC.

The chain uses TRBV4-1 and TRBJ2-1; 9 positions agree with TRBD2. Germline CDR1 is MGHRA and CDR2 is YSYEKL. The trim removed 5 bases at V and 9 bases at J, leaving 8 bases unmatched. This CDR3 spans 14 amino acids. CDR3 protein: CASSSGGGAGEQFF. CDR3 nucleotides: TGCGCCAGCAGCAGCGGCGGGGGGGCGGGTGAGCAGTTCTTC.

This clone is medium-sized (0.01 to 0.1%) within its sample. Distinct nucleotide sequences in the sample also encode this CDR3. The chain carries TRBV27 and TRBJ2-7, with 8 nucleotides matching TRBD1. The CDR3 totals 14 residues. V was pared by 2 bases and J by 4 bases, with 4 bases of the junction left unmatched. The germline CDR1 and CDR2 sequences are MNHEY and SMNVEV (reference sequence). DNA of the CDR3: TGTGCCAGCAGTTTACAGGGGGCGAATTACGAGCAGTACTTC. Translating gives CASSLQGANYEQYF.

This sequence joins TRBV4-1 and TRBJ1-2; a weak D match, TRBD1 (6 bases). Germline assignment: CDR1 MGHRA and CDR2 YSYEKL. V dropped 2 bases and J dropped 5 bases, with 27 bases sitting between them. The CDR3 length is 19 residues. The CDR3 nucleotides read TGCGCCAGCAGCCAACCCACCCCAGCCGTAAGGGGGAATCTTTATGGCTACACCTTC. It specifies CASSQPTPAVRGNLYGYTF.

The chain has TRBV19 and TRBJ1-1; TRBD1 aligns across 7 bases. The J segment lost 1 base and the V segment lost 3 bases, leaving 2 bases of the junction unmatched. Germline CDR1 and CDR2: LNHDA and SQIVND (reference sequence). The CDR3 contains 14 residues. Written as DNA, the CDR3 is TGTGCCAGTAGTATGGACAGGTGGAACACTGAAGCTTTCTTT. Its translation is CASSMDRWNTEAFF.

By frequency in the sample, this clone is medium-sized. The chain is built from TRBV4-2 and TRBJ2-1, with 8 bases lining up with TRBD2. The ends lost 0 bases at V and 8 bases at J; junction bases unmatched: 9. CDR3 length: 16 amino acids. The germline V gene encodes CDR1 LGHNA and CDR2 YNFKEQ. The CDR3 bases are TGTGCCAGCAGCCAAGAGGGGGAAGCGGGGGTCGATGAGCAGTTCTTC. It translates to CASSQEGEAGVDEQFF.

The genes are TRBV5-6 and TRBJ2-7; 10 bases fit TRBD1. Trimming at V came to 3 bases and at J to 7 bases, leaving 4 bases not matched to a gene. The CDR3 length is 13 residues. Germline CDR1 is SGHDT and CDR2 is YYEEEE. The DNA of the CDR3 is TGTGCCAGCAGCTCTGGGACAGGGGTTGAGCAGTACTTC. Translating gives CASSSGTGVEQYF.

The chain is built from TRBV28 and TRBJ2-1; 8 bases are shared with TRBD2. The CDR3 is made up of 18 amino acids. Germline V gene sequence: CDR1 MDHEN, CDR2 SYDVKM. Germline trimming cut 1 base from V and 7 bases from J; bases unmatched to any gene: 15. CDR3 DNA sequence: TGTGCCAGCAGTTTATTCACCCCTTCTGGCGGGAGGTTAAATGAGCAGTTCTTC. Protein product: CASSLFTPSGGRLNEQFF.